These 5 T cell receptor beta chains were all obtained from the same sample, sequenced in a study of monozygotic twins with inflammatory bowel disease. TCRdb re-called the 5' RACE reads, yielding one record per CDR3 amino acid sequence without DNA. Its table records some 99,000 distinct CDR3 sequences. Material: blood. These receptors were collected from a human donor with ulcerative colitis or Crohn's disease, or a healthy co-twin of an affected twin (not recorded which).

The chain's CDR3 is CASSSGSSNQPQHF. The chain links TRBV6-6 to TRBJ1-5; checking the TCRdb D call of TRBD1 is not possible without DNA. The CDR3 has 14 residues. CDR1 MNHNY and CDR2 SVGAGI come from the germline V gene (reference sequence).

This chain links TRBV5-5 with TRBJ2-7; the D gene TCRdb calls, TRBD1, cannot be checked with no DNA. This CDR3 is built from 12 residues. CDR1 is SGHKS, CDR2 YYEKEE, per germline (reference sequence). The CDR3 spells CASSRTTSEQYF.

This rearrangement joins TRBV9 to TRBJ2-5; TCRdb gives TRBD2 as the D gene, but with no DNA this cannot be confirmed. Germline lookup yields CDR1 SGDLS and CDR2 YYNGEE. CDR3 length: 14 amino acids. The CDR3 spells CASSIGLAGETQYF. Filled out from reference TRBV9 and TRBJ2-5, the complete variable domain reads DSGVTQTPKHLITATGQRVTLRCSPRSGDLSVYWYQQSLDQGLQFLIQYYNGEERAKGNILERFSAQQFPDLHSELNLSSLELGDSALYFCASSIGLAGETQYFGPGTRLLVL.

This CDR3 is CASRDSRMSTGELFF. This chain connects TRBV5-1 to TRBJ2-2; TCRdb proposes TRBD1, but this gene call is untestable without DNA. Germline V gene lookup returns CDR1 SGHRS and CDR2 YFSETQ. CDR3 length: 15 residues.

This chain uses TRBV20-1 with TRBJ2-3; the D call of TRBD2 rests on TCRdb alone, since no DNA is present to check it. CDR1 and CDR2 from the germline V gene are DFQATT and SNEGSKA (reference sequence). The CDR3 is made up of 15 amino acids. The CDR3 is CSARKLAGLADTQYF.